This T cell receptor (beta chain) came from a study of cytomegalovirus exposure and HLA in healthy donors. Study-level information: From about 170 million T cells, an earlier analysis saw around 120 million unique TCR beta sequences. General study points: TCR beta chain V- and J-gene trimming was linked, in a later analysis, to a missense variant in DCLRE1C. The authors later found HLA-associated TCR beta chains more clonally expanded than equally common others.

PCR amplification relied on 60 Vbeta primers (plus 13 Jbeta primers). The method was immunoSEQ multiplex PCR; TCRdb's version includes in-frame clones alone and lacks a portion of them. The sample has 170,000 or so clones, approximately 80% seen once. This clone was seen more than once but under ten times. Its antigen is as yet unknown. Germline-derived CDR1 and CDR2 are MDHEN and SYDVKM. This CDR3 has 14 residues. Germline trimming cut 10 bases from V and 6 bases from J; bases unmatched to any gene: 12. This receptor was taken from a man in his sixties in good health and CMV-seronegative. The gene calls are TRBV28 and TRBJ2-1; 7 bases fit TRBD1. Material for sequencing was PBMCs. DNA of the CDR3: TGTGCCACCATAGACAGGGTTAGTTTCAATGAGCAGTTCTTC. This codes for CATIDRVSFNEQFF.